Presented here are 11 T cell receptor beta chains from one specimen sequenced in a study of early T cells in non-severe SARS-CoV-2 infection. TCRdb recomputed calls from the 5' RACE reads with MiXCR, one row per CDR3 protein. Altogether approximately 83,000 distinct CDR3 sequences are present, over 11% being singletons, with the ten largest covering around 3%. Sequenced material: whole blood. The receptors come from an adult who was a healthcare worker with PCR-confirmed SARS-CoV-2 infection or an uninfected control (not recorded which).

This clonotype was picked up many times. The chain couples TRBV6-6 to TRBJ1-5; D is ambiguous. The CDR3 sequence is 15 residues long. V was pared by 0 bases and J by 3 bases, with 9 bases between. Germline CDR1 MNHNY, CDR2 SVGAGI (reference sequence). The CDR3 DNA sequence: TGTGCCAGCAGTTACTCCGCTGGGAACAATCAGCCCCAGCATTTT. Its protein is CASSYSAGNNQPQHF.

This clonotype came up many times. The chain carries TRBV3-1 and TRBJ2-2; D not certain. V was pared by 8 bases and J by 5 bases, with 6 bases between. Per germline, CDR1 LGHDT and CDR2 YNNKEL (reference sequence). This CDR3 has 11 amino acids. The CDR3 sequence: CASEFTGELFF. CDR3 DNA: TGTGCCAGCGAGTTTACCGGGGAGCTGTTTTTT. The full variable domain, in which reference TRBV3-1 and TRBJ2-2 provide the parts outside the CDR3, is DTAVSQTPKYLVTQMGNDKSIKCEQNLGHDTMYWYKQDSKKFLKIMFSYNNKELIINETVPNRFSPKSPDKAHLNLHINSLELGDSAVYFCASEFTGELFFGEGSRLTVL.

The genes are TRBV5-5 and TRBJ2-2; D gene uncertain. This CDR3 has 14 residues. With 2 bases removed from V and 0 bases from J, the gap between germline ends came to 5 bases. Per germline, CDR1 SGHKS and CDR2 YYEKEE (reference sequence). CDR3 amino acids: CASSFGTNTGELFF. In DNA, the CDR3 is TGTGCCAGCAGCTTTGGGACGAACACCGGGGAGCTGTTTTTT.

The chain recombines TRBV6-5 with TRBJ1-1, with unresolved D. The V and J ends lost 0 bases and 1 base respectively, with 9 bases between them. The length of the CDR3 is 15 residues. CDR1 MNHEY and CDR2 SVGAGI come from the germline V gene. Written as DNA, the CDR3 is TGTGCCAGCAGTTACTCGATCTATCGGAACACTGAAGCTTTCTTT. The encoded protein is CASSYSIYRNTEAFF.

This clonotype was counted at least ten times. The V and J genes are TRBV2 and TRBJ2-3, with TRBD2 matching over 7 bases. Germline-derived CDR1 and CDR2 are SNHLY and FYNNEI. CDR3 size: 14 residues. J was trimmed by 5 bases and V by 7 bases; bases with no gene match: 9. The CDR3 DNA reads as TGTGCCAGCACCCAGCGGTTAGCGGGAGATACGCAGTATTTT. Protein product: CASTQRLAGDTQYF.

This clonotype was seen repeatedly, ten times or more. This chain links TRBV20-1 with TRBJ2-7, with 8 bases lining up with TRBD1. Germline V CDR1 and CDR2: DFQATT, SNEGSKA (reference sequence). Trimming at V came to 5 bases and at J to 1 base, leaving 7 bases not matched to a gene. The CDR3 spans 14 residues. DNA of the CDR3: TGCAGTGCTCTAGTCAGGACAGGGTCCTACGAGCAGTACTTC. Encoded protein: CSALVRTGSYEQYF.

There are a few counts of this clonotype. CDR3 in DNA: TGTGCCAGCAATGACAGGGGTGAGGGCAACGAGCAGTACTTC. It translates to CASNDRGEGNEQYF. The V and J genes are TRBV6-1 and TRBJ2-7, with 8 bases identical to TRBD1. J gave up 5 bases and V 7 bases, and 10 bases lay outside the gene matches. Germline CDR1 is MNHNS and CDR2 is SASEGT. This CDR3 is 14 amino acids long.

This clonotype was detected only a few times. The rearrangement links TRBV20-1 to TRBJ2-3; D unclear. This CDR3 region has 15 residues. Trimming stripped 0 bases from V and 2 bases from J, with 12 bases between. Germline V gene data show CDR1 as DFQATT and CDR2 as SNEGSKA (reference sequence). Here the CDR3 DNA reads TGCAGTGCTAGAGAGGGCGAGAAGGCCACAGATACGCAGTATTTT. It translates to CSAREGEKATDTQYF.

The V gene is TRBV7-2, the J gene TRBJ2-2, with 8 bases fitting TRBD1. With V trimmed by 8 bases and J by 6 bases, 8 bases remained unmatched. The CDR3 has 14 residues. Germline V lookup: CDR1 SGHTA, CDR2 FQGNSA. DNA of the CDR3: TGTGCCAGCGCTGCAGGGGGCTCGGCCGGGGAGCTGTTTTTT. Amino acid sequence: CASAAGGSAGELFF.

Here the CDR3 DNA reads TGTGCCAGCAGCGTTTCGGGACAGTCGTACGAGCAGTACTTC. The encoded protein is CASSVSGQSYEQYF. The V call is TRBV27, the J call TRBJ2-7; 7 bases fit TRBD1. CDR3 size: 14 residues. CDR1 is MNHEY, CDR2 SMNVEV, per germline (reference sequence). V gave up 6 bases and J gave up 4 bases; unmatched junction bases: 9.

This clonotype was detected many times. V gene TRBV7-8 combines with J gene TRBJ1-2; the D gene is possibly TRBD1 (5 bases). The germline V gene encodes CDR1 SGHVS and CDR2 FQNEAQ. V lost 5 bases and J 5 bases, leaving 15 bases between the germline ends. The CDR3 has 14 amino acids. This CDR3 is CASSQGVFWYGYTF. CDR3 bases: TGTGCCAGCAGCCAAGGGGTGTTCTGGTATGGCTACACCTTC.